The clone carrying this T cell receptor (beta chain) was observed many times. These data come from a study of T cells in Graves' hyperthyroidism and ophthalmopathy. The germline V gene encodes CDR1 ENHRY and CDR2 SYGVKD. The V and J ends lost 4 bases and 2 bases, in that order; junction bases with no gene match: 7. The CDR3 has 15 residues. Amplified regions were TCR beta CDR3 sequences from RNA transcripts. A first-round RT-PCR of the TCR CDR3 used the HTBI primer set. Each CDR3 protein gets one entry after TCRdb re-called the multiplex PCR reads with MiXCR. This sample yields a few hundred thousand distinct CDR3 sequences, of which approximately 18% are seen a single time; around two fifths belongs to the top ten.

Sequencing used blood. The V and J genes are TRBV10-3 and TRBJ2-5; 7 positions agree with TRBD1. The clonotype originates from a young man with Graves' ophthalmopathy. In nucleotides, the CDR3 is TGTGCCATCAGTGCAGGGGGTAGTGGACAAGAGACCCAGTACTTC. It codes for CAISAGGSGQETQYF.